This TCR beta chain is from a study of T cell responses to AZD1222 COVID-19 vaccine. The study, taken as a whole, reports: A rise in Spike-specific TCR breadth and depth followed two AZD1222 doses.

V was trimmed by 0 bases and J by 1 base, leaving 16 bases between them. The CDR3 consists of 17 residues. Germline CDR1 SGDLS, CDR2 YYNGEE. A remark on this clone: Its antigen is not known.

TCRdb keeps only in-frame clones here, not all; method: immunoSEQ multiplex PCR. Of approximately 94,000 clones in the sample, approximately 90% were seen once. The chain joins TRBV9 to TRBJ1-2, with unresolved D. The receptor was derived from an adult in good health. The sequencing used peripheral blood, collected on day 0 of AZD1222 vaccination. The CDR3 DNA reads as TGTGCCAGCAGCGTAGGGTCGGTCCTTCAGAATAACTATGGCTACACCTTC. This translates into CASSVGSVLQNNYGYTF.